A selection of T cell receptor beta chains follows, all from one sample in a study of memory CD4+ T cells and cytomegalovirus serostatus. Sequencing used immunoSEQ multiplex PCR; TCRdb keeps in-frame clones, though not all of them. Of approximately 44,000 clones listed, approximately 80% were seen once; the top ten hold around 6%. Material for sequencing was memory CD4+ T cells from blood. These receptors all stem from an adult in good health and CMV-seronegative. The CDR3 runs from the conserved cysteine through the conserved F or W. The order of the fields is CDR3 length, V gene, D gene, J gene, clone size, CDR3 protein, CDR3 DNA. D genes are given only for firm matches. Clone size is stated in some rows and not others, as once, few, many or a class when expanded.

CDR3 length: 16; V gene: TRBV4-2; D gene: TRBD2; J gene: TRBJ2-5; clone size: NA; CDR3 protein: CASSQDIGEGQETQYF; CDR3 DNA: TGTGCCAGCAGCCAAGATATCGGGGAGGGACAAGAGACCCAGTACTTC
CDR3 length: 14; V gene: TRBV27; D gene: TRBD2; J gene: TRBJ2-7; clone size: NA; CDR3 protein: CASSLISGMNEQYF; CDR3 DNA: TGTGCCAGCAGTTTGATTAGCGGGATGAACGAGCAGTACTTC
CDR3 length: 12; V gene: TRBV2; D gene: NA; J gene: TRBJ2-7; clone size: once; CDR3 protein: CASGSSSYEQYF; CDR3 DNA: TGTGCCAGCGGGTCCTCCTCCTACGAGCAGTACTTC
CDR3 length: 15; V gene: TRBV5-4; D gene: NA; J gene: TRBJ2-2; clone size: NA; CDR3 protein: CASSLYGGYTGELFF; CDR3 DNA: TGTGCCAGCAGCTTGTATGGGGGGTACACCGGGGAGCTGTTTTTT
CDR3 length: 13; V gene: TRBV30; D gene: NA; J gene: TRBJ1-4; clone size: few; CDR3 protein: CAWSVEFNEKLFF; CDR3 DNA: TGTGCCTGGAGTGTGGAGTTTAATGAAAAACTGTTTTTT
CDR3 length: 13; V gene: TRBV6-5; D gene: NA; J gene: TRBJ1-5; clone size: NA; CDR3 protein: CASSSYSNQPQHF; CDR3 DNA: TGTGCCAGCAGTTCGTATAGCAATCAGCCCCAGCATTTT
CDR3 length: 13; V gene: TRBV28; D gene: NA; J gene: TRBJ1-4; clone size: NA; CDR3 protein: CASSLFYPGKLFF; CDR3 DNA: TGTGCCAGCAGTTTATTTTATCCGGGGAAACTGTTTTTT
CDR3 length: 18; V gene: TRBV11-1; D gene: TRBD2; J gene: TRBJ2-7; clone size: once; CDR3 protein: CASSADSTTSGRYYEQYF; CDR3 DNA: TGTGCCAGCAGCGCGGACAGTACGACTAGCGGGCGCTACTACGAGCAGTACTTC
CDR3 length: 14; V gene: TRBV9; D gene: TRBD1; J gene: TRBJ2-7; clone size: NA; CDR3 protein: CASSASSTGDEQYF; CDR3 DNA: TGTGCCAGCAGCGCTAGCAGTACAGGGGACGAGCAGTACTTC
CDR3 length: 13; V gene: TRBV28; D gene: NA; J gene: TRBJ1-1; clone size: once; CDR3 protein: CASSPTVTTEAFF; CDR3 DNA: TGTGCCAGCAGTCCGACAGTGACCACTGAAGCTTTCTTT
CDR3 length: 15; V gene: TRBV2; D gene: TRBD1; J gene: TRBJ2-1; clone size: NA; CDR3 protein: CASRPGQGAVNEQFF; CDR3 DNA: TGTGCCAGCCGTCCGGGACAGGGGGCTGTCAATGAGCAGTTCTTC
CDR3 length: 15; V gene: TRBV5-6; D gene: NA; J gene: TRBJ1-1; clone size: few; CDR3 protein: CASSRVGTVNTEAFF; CDR3 DNA: TGTGCCAGCAGCAGGGTCGGGACGGTGAACACTGAAGCTTTCTTT
CDR3 length: 14; V gene: TRBV28; D gene: NA; J gene: TRBJ1-5; clone size: NA; CDR3 protein: CASSLSQVNQPQHF; CDR3 DNA: TGTGCCAGCAGTTTATCCCAAGTGAACCAGCCCCAGCATTTT
CDR3 length: 18; V gene: TRBV4-2; D gene: NA; J gene: TRBJ2-6; clone size: NA; CDR3 protein: CASSQPPQQYSGANVLTF; CDR3 DNA: TGTGCCAGCAGTCAACCTCCCCAGCAGTACTCTGGGGCCAACGTCCTGACTTTC
CDR3 length: 14; V gene: TRBV5-1; D gene: TRBD1; J gene: TRBJ1-4; clone size: NA; CDR3 protein: CASSLGDSDEKLFF; CDR3 DNA: TGCGCCAGCAGCTTGGGGGACAGCGATGAAAAACTGTTTTTT